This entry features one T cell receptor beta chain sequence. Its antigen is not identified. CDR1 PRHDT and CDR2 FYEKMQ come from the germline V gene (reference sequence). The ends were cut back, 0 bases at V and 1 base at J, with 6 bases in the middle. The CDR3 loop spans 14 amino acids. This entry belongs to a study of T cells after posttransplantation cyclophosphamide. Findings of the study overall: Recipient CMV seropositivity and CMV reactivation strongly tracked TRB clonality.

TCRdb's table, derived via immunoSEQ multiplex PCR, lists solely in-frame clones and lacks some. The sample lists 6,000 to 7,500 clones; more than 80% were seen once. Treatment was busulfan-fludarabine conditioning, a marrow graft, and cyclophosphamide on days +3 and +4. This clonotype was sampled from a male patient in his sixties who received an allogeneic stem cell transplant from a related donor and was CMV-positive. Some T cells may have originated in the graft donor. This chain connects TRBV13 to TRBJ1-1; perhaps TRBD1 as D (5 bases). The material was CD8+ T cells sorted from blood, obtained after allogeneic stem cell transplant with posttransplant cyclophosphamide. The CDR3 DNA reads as TGTGCCAGCAGCTTAGGGGGGCAGAACACTGAAGCTTTCTTT. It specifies CASSLGGQNTEAFF.